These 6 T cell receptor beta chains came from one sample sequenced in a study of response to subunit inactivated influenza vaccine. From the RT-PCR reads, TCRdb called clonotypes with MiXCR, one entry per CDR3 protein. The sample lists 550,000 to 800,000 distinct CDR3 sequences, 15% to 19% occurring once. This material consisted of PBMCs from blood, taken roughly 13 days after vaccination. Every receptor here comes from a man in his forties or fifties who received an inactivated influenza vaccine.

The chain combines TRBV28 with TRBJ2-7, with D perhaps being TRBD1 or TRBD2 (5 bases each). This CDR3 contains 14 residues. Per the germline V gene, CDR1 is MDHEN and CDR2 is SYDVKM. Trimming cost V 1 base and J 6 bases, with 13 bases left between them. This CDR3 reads CASSLYRGRGEQYF. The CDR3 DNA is TGTGCCAGCAGTTTATACCGGGGACGGGGCGAGCAGTACTTC.

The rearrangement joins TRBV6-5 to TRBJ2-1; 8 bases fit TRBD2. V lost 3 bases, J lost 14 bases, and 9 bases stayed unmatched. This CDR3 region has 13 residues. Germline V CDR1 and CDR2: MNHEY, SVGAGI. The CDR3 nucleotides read TGTGCCAGCAGTTATGCGGGGGGTAGCGGGGAGTTCTTC. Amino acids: CASSYAGGSGEFF.

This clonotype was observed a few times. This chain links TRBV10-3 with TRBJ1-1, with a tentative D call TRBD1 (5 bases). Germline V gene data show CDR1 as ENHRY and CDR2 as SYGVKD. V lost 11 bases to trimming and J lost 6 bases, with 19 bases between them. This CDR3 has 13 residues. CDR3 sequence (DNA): TGTGCCGTCCAGTCCGGGGGAGCGCCTGAAGCTTTCTTT. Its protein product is CAVQSGGAPEAFF.

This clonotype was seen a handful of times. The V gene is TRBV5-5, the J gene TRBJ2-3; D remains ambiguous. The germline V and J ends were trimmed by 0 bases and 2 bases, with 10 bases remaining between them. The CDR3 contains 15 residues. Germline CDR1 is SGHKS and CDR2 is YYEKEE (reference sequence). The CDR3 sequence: CASSLVHGLTDTQYF. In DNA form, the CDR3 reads TGTGCCAGCAGCTTGGTTCATGGCCTCACAGATACGCAGTATTTT.

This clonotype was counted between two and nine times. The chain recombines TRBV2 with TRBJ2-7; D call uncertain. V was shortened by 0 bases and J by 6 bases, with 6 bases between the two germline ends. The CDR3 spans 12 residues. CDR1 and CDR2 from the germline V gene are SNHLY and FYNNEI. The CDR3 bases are TGTGCCAGCAGTGAAGCGATCGGCGAGCAGTACTTC. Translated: CASSEAIGEQYF.

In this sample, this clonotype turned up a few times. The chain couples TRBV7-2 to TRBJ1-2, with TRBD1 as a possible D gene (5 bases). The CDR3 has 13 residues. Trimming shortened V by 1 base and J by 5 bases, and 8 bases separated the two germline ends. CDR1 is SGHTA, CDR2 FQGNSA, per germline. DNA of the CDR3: TGTGCCAGCAGCTTAGAGGGGAGGTATGGCTACACCTTC. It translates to CASSLEGRYGYTF.